The 25 T cell receptor beta chains below were found in one sample sequenced in a study of cytomegalovirus exposure and HLA in healthy donors. PCR primers comprised 60 Vbeta and 13 Jbeta primers. Sequenced by immunoSEQ multiplex PCR; TCRdb stores in-frame clones only, minus some. This sample has 240,000 or so clones, with 82% found just once. Sequencing input: PBMCs. The receptors shown here come from a woman in her thirties or forties in good health and CMV-seropositive.

The V gene is TRBV9, the J gene TRBJ2-1, with 12 bases lining up with TRBD2. CDR3 length equals 17 residues. The V gene end was trimmed by 0 bases and the J gene end by 9 bases; junction bases not matched to a gene: 10. Per the germline V gene, CDR1 is SGDLS and CDR2 is YYNGEE. CDR3 loop: CASSVDTGLAGDFEQFF. The CDR3 DNA is TGTGCCAGCAGCGTAGATACGGGACTAGCGGGTGACTTTGAGCAGTTCTTC.

The chain is built from TRBV18 and TRBJ2-7; 7 bases agree with TRBD1. Looked up from germline, CDR1 is KGHSH and CDR2 is LQKENI. V lost 4 bases, J lost 1 base, and 7 bases stayed unmatched. The CDR3 runs to 15 residues. Here the CDR3 reads CASSLPGTASYEQYF. DNA for the CDR3: TGTGCCAGCTCACTTCCCGGGACAGCTTCCTACGAGCAGTACTTC.

In its sample, this clone was seen a few times. The V and J genes are TRBV13 and TRBJ2-4; 13 positions agree with TRBD2. The CDR3 consists of 19 residues. Germline CDR1 reads PRHDT; CDR2 reads FYEKMQ (reference sequence). Unmatched junction bases numbered 13, after V lost 5 bases and J lost 3 bases. CDR3 DNA: TGTGCCAGCAGCCCTACCGGGACTAGCGGGAACCCCGGCAAAAACATTCAGTACTTC. Its translation is CASSPTGTSGNPGKNIQYF.

On this clone: The sample holds other DNA sequences that translate to the same CDR3. The chain has TRBV7-2 and TRBJ2-1, with 15 bases lining up with TRBD2. Germline lookup yields CDR1 SGHTA and CDR2 FQGNSA. There are 15 residues in the CDR3. Trimming cost V 4 bases and J 7 bases; bases outside gene matches: 2. DNA for the CDR3: TGTGCCAGCAGCTCGGGACTAGCGGGAGGAAATGAGCAGTTCTTC. Translated, it gives CASSSGLAGGNEQFF.

This clone was observed a few times. CDR3: CASRSPGAEAFF. As DNA, the CDR3 is TGTGCCAGCCGCTCCCCAGGGGCTGAAGCTTTCTTT. This chain joins TRBV7-9 and TRBJ1-1; a weak D match, TRBD1 (6 bases). Trimming pared 8 bases from V and 6 bases from J, leaving 13 bases between. CDR3 length: 12 residues. CDR1 SEHNR and CDR2 FQNEAQ come from the germline V gene (reference sequence).

A single count supports this clone. CDR3 region: CASSQEFRLAPYQETQYF. CDR3 DNA sequence: TGTGCCAGCAGCCAGGAATTTCGACTAGCACCGTACCAAGAGACCCAGTACTTC. This chain links TRBV4-2 with TRBJ2-5, with 7 bases that match TRBD2. V lost 3 bases, J lost 0 bases, and 13 bases stayed unmatched. This CDR3 has 18 residues. The germline gives CDR1 LGHNA, CDR2 YNFKEQ.

The chain joins TRBV5-1 to TRBJ2-3; 8 positions agree with TRBD2. V lost 4 bases to trimming and J lost 5 bases; unmatched junction nucleotides: 12. The CDR3 runs 16 residues. Germline V gene lookup returns CDR1 SGHRS and CDR2 YFSETQ. CDR3 DNA: TGCGCCAGCAGCAAGAATGTAGCGGGAAAGGAAGATACGCAGTATTTT. Translated, it gives CASSKNVAGKEDTQYF.

The chain is built from TRBV7-8 and TRBJ2-7; possible D gene TRBD2, 6 bases. V dropped 0 bases and J dropped 7 bases, with 16 bases sitting between them. This CDR3 spans 15 amino acids. Germline CDR1 is SGHVS and CDR2 is FQNEAQ. The CDR3 DNA reads as TGTGCCAGCAGCTTAGCTAGCGGCCGGGGGAGGGAGCAGTACTTC. It encodes CASSLASGRGREQYF. Together with reference TRBV7-8 and TRBJ2-7, the CDR3 gives the full variable domain: GAGVSQSPRYKVAKRGQDVALRCDPISGHVSLFWYQQALGQGPEFLTYFQNEAQLDKSGLPSDRFFAERPEGSVSTLKIQRTQQEDSAVYLCASSLASGRGREQYFGPGTRLTVT.

CDR3 sequence reads: CASGNGQFNEKLFF. The CDR3 DNA reads as TGTGCTAGTGGTAATGGACAGTTTAATGAAAAACTGTTTTTT. The chain uses TRBV12-5 and TRBJ1-4, with D tentatively TRBD1 (6 bases). The CDR3 is 14 residues long. Trimming cost V 5 bases and J 4 bases, with 11 bases left between them. Germline loops: CDR1 LGHNT, CDR2 FRNRAP.

The chain couples TRBV6-5 to TRBJ1-3; perhaps TRBD1 as D (5 bases). With 6 bases removed from V and 0 bases from J, the gap between germline ends came to 12 bases. CDR3 length: 15 residues. Germline values: CDR1 MNHEY, CDR2 SVGAGI. CDR3 in amino acids: CASSRTLSSGNTIYF. In DNA, the CDR3 is TGTGCCAGCAGCCGGACACTTAGCTCTGGAAACACCATATATTTT.

The chain carries TRBV10-3 and TRBJ2-5; 10 nucleotides match TRBD1. The CDR3 consists of 14 residues. With V trimmed by 5 bases and J by 2 bases, 2 bases remained unmatched. The V gene's germline CDR1 is ENHRY and CDR2 SYGVKD. CDR3 nucleotide sequence: TGTGCCATCAGTCCGGGACAGGGGCAAGAGACCCAGTACTTC. It codes for CAISPGQGQETQYF.

A single count supports this clone. A junction end diverges from the germline sequence, so it may reflect a read error. The chain uses TRBV7-9 and TRBJ1-1; D call uncertain. Germline values: CDR1 SEHNR, CDR2 FQNEAQ (reference sequence). This CDR3 comprises 13 residues. The CDR3 DNA is TGTTCCAGCAGCTTATCGATTACGCCGGGTGCTTTCTTT. It translates to CSSSLSITPGAFF.

The chain is built from TRBV6-5 and TRBJ1-5, with D unresolved. V was trimmed by 8 bases and J by 3 bases, leaving 14 bases between them. There are 14 residues in the CDR3. In germline, CDR1 is MNHEY, CDR2 SVGAGI. CDR3 bases: TGTGCCAGCCAGAAGCTCCGGGACAATCAGCCCCAGCATTTT. It yields the protein CASQKLRDNQPQHF.

This clone has more than one count but fewer than ten. V gene TRBV4-3 combines with J gene TRBJ1-1, with D possibly matching TRBD1 (5 bases). The CDR3 length is 16 residues. The V end lost 0 bases, the J end lost 0 bases, and 11 bases lay between the germline ends. Germline CDR1 is LGHNA and CDR2 is YSLEER. The CDR3 nucleotides are TGCGCCAGCAGCCAAGAAGGGATGGGGCTGAACACTGAAGCTTTCTTT. It specifies CASSQEGMGLNTEAFF.

This clone occurred a few times. The V gene is TRBV28, the J gene TRBJ1-1, with a weak D call TRBD1 (6 bases). This CDR3 region has 13 residues. V was cut by 6 bases and J by 1 base, with 9 bases left in between. CDR1 and CDR2 from the germline V gene are MDHEN and SYDVKM. CDR3 DNA sequence: TGTGCCAGCAGCCAGGGGAAGAACACTGAAGCTTTCTTT. As protein: CASSQGKNTEAFF. Combining the CDR3 with reference TRBV28 and TRBJ1-1 gives the whole variable domain DVKVTQSSRYLVKRTGEKVFLECVQDMDHENMFWYRQDPGLGLRLIYFSYDVKMKEKGDIPEGYSVSREKKERFSLILESASTNQTSMYLCASSQGKNTEAFFGQGTRLTVV.

The CDR3 protein is CAWSDRRVGEKLFF. CDR3 bases: TGTGCCTGGAGCGATAGGAGGGTGGGGGAAAAACTGTTTTTT. The V and J genes are TRBV30 and TRBJ1-4; D not certain. Germline V lookup: CDR1 GTSNPN, CDR2 SVGIG (reference sequence). The CDR3 runs to 14 residues. V lost 3 bases and J 8 bases, leaving 16 bases between the germline ends.

This chain uses TRBV9 with TRBJ1-1; D perhaps matches TRBD1 (6 bases). In germline, CDR1 is SGDLS, CDR2 YYNGEE. The CDR3 covers 14 residues. The V gene lost 0 bases and the J gene lost 5 bases, with 11 bases spanning the gap. The DNA for the CDR3 is TGTGCCAGCAGCGTAGCAGGGGTTCGTACTGAAGCTTTCTTT. Translating it yields CASSVAGVRTEAFF.

This chain joins TRBV19 and TRBJ2-1; D remains ambiguous. Germline CDR1 is LNHDA and CDR2 is SQIVND (reference sequence). This CDR3 comprises 15 residues. Trimming cost V 3 bases and J 0 bases, with 9 bases left between them. The chain's CDR3 is CASSITGFSYNEQFF. DNA of the CDR3: TGTGCCAGTAGTATCACCGGGTTCTCCTACAATGAGCAGTTCTTC.

This chain uses TRBV5-4 with TRBJ1-1, with a weak D call TRBD1 (5 bases). The germline V and J ends were trimmed by 4 bases and 4 bases, with 20 bases remaining between them. CDR1 and CDR2 (germline): SGHNT, YYREEE (reference sequence). This CDR3 spans 16 amino acids. CDR3 region: CASSPPATVSSTEAFF. In nucleotides, the CDR3 is TGTGCCAGCAGCCCCCCCGCGACAGTTTCTTCCACTGAAGCTTTCTTT.

V gene TRBV7-3 combines with J gene TRBJ2-3; 7 bases are shared with TRBD1. CDR1 is SGHTA, CDR2 FQGTGA, per germline. The CDR3 is 12 residues long. Trimming took 5 bases from V and 6 from J; bases not matched to a gene: 2. CDR3 residues: CASSPQGDTQYF. The CDR3 coding sequence is TGTGCCAGCAGCCCACAGGGGGATACGCAGTATTTT.

This rearrangement joins TRBV18 to TRBJ1-1; TRBD1 is a possible D gene (6 bases). Germline V gene sequence: CDR1 KGHSH, CDR2 LQKENI. This CDR3 comprises 15 residues. The V end lost 3 bases, the J end lost 0 bases, and 11 bases lay between the germline ends. This CDR3 is CASSPDRRMNTEAFF. The CDR3 DNA follows: TGTGCCAGCTCACCCGACAGGAGAATGAACACTGAAGCTTTCTTT.

The V call is TRBV27, the J call TRBJ2-5, with D perhaps matching TRBD2 (5 bases). TRBJ2-7 explains the end of the DNA better; the J call may be wrong. Looked up from germline, CDR1 is MNHEY and CDR2 is SMNVEV (reference sequence). This CDR3 contains 14 residues. The CDR3 DNA follows: TGTGCCAGCAGGAGGACTGCCTTTTTATCCGAGCAGTACTTC. Protein sequence: CASRRTAFLSEQYF.

The genes are TRBV7-6 and TRBJ1-1; 11 nucleotides agree with TRBD1. Trimming took 5 bases from V and 1 from J; bases not matched to a gene: 12. The CDR3 is 18 residues long. Germline lookup yields CDR1 SGHVS and CDR2 FNYEAQ. The DNA for the CDR3 is TGTGCCAGCAGCCCCTCAAGGACAGGGGGCATGTCGAACACTGAAGCTTTCTTT. It codes for CASSPSRTGGMSNTEAFF.

The chain is built from TRBV30 and TRBJ1-4, with a tentative D call TRBD1 (6 bases). Germline V gene lookup returns CDR1 GTSNPN and CDR2 SVGIG (reference sequence). Trimming removed 1 base at V and 8 bases at J, with 14 bases between. The CDR3 spans 14 residues. The CDR3 is CAWSAGGAREKLFF. The CDR3 region has the DNA TGTGCCTGGAGTGCTGGGGGCGCGAGGGAAAAACTGTTTTTT.

The V and J genes are TRBV19 and TRBJ1-3; TRBD1 is a possible D gene (5 bases). CDR1 LNHDA and CDR2 SQIVND come from the germline V gene (reference sequence). V was cut by 3 bases and J by 0 bases, with 9 bases left in between. The CDR3 runs to 15 residues. In DNA, the CDR3 is TGTGCCAGTAGTATCGGGGGGAGCTCTGGAAACACCATATATTTT. Its translation: CASSIGGSSGNTIYF.